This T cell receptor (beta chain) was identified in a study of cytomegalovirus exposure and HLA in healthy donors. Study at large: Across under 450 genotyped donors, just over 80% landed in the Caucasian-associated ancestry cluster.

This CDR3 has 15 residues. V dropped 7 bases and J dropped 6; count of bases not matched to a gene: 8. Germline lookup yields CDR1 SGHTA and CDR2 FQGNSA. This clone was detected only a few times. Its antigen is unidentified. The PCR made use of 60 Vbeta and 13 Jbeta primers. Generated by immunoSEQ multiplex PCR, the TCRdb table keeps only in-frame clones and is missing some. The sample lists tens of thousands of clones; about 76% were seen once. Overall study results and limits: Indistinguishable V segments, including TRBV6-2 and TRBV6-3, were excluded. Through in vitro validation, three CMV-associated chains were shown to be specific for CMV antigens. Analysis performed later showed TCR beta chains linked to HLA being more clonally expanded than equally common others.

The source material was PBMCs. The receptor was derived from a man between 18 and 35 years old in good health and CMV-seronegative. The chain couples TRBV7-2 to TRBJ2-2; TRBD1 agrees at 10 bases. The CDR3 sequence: CASNPWTGGPGELFF. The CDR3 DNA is TGTGCCAGCAACCCGTGGACAGGGGGACCCGGGGAGCTGTTTTTT.